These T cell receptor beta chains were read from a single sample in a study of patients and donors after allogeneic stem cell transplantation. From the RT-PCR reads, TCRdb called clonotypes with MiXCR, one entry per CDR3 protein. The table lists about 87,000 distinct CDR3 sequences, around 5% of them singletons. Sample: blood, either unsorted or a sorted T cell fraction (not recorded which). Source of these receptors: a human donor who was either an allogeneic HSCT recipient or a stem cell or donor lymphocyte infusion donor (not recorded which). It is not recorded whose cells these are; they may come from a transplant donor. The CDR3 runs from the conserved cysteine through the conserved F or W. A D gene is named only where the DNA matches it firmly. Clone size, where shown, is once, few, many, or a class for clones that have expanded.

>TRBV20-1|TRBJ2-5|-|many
CSASEAGETQYF
TGCAGTGCGTCCGAAGCGGGAGAGACCCAGTACTTC
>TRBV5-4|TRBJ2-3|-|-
CASSSAASVDTQYF
TGTGCCAGCAGCTCCGCGGCCTCAGTGGATACGCAGTATTTT
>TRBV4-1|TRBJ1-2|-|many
CASSQAPGTDYGYTF
TGCGCCAGCAGCCAAGCCCCGGGTACGGACTATGGCTACACCTTC
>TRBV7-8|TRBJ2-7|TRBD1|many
CASSGRQGLSSYEQYF
TGTGCCAGCAGCGGACGACAGGGGCTAAGCTCCTACGAGCAGTACTTC
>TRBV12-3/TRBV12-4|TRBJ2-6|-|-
CASTPNSGANVLTF
TGTGCCAGCACCCCTAACTCTGGGGCCAACGTCCTGACTTTC
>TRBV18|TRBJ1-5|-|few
CASSPQAGGQPQHF
TGTGCCAGCTCACCCCAGGCGGGAGGTCAGCCCCAGCATTTT
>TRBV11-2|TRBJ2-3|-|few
CASSLVGGASTDTQYF
TGTGCCAGCAGCTTAGTTGGGGGAGCTAGCACAGATACGCAGTATTTT
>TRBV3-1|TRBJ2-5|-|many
CASSQVSARGETQYF
TGTGCCAGCAGCCAAGTGTCTGCCCGGGGGGAGACCCAGTACTTC
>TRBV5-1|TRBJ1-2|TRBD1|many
CASSRGTEYGYTF
TGCGCCAGCAGCCGGGGGACAGAGTATGGCTACACCTTC
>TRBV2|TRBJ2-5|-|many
CASSFTGIGETQYF
TGTGCCAGCAGCTTCACAGGGATCGGTGAGACCCAGTACTTC
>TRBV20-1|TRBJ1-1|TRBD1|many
CSAGRGQMNTEAFF
TGCAGTGCTGGTAGGGGACAGATGAACACTGAAGCTTTCTTT
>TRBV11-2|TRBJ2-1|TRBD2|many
CASSLGTSGRGDEQFF
TGTGCCAGCAGCTTAGGGACTAGCGGGAGAGGCGATGAGCAGTTCTTC
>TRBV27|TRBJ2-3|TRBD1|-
CASSQGTGRTDTQYF
TGTGCCAGCAGTCAGGGGACAGGGCGGACAGATACGCAGTATTTT
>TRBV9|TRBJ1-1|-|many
CASSVGSGRNTEAFF
TGTGCCAGCAGCGTCGGGAGTGGCAGGAACACTGAAGCTTTCTTT
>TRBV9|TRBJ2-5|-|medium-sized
CASSVGTEETQYF
TGTGCCAGCAGCGTCGGGACTGAAGAGACCCAGTACTTC
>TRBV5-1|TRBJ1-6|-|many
CASSRDNYLGDYSPLHF
TGCGCCAGCTCCCGGGACAACTACCTTGGGGACTATTCACCCCTCCACTTT
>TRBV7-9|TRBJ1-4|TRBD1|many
CASSSRTGATNEKLFF
TGTGCCAGCAGCTCCAGGACAGGCGCAACTAATGAAAAACTGTTTTTT
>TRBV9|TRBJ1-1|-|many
CASSAGSGGSYMNTEAFF
TGTGCCAGCAGCGCGGGATCGGGGGGGTCTTACATGAACACTGAAGCTTTCTTT
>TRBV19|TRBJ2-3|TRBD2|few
CASRKTSDPSTDTQYF
TGTGCCAGTAGGAAAACTAGCGACCCTAGCACAGATACGCAGTATTTT
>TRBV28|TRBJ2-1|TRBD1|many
CASSGTEPYNEQFF
TGTGCCAGCAGTGGGACAGAACCTTACAATGAGCAGTTCTTC